This T cell receptor beta chain was sequenced for a study of shared T cell receptors in the human thymus. The repertoire was sequenced with immunoSEQ multiplex PCR; TCRdb's copy has only in-frame clones and lacks some. This table holds 550,000 to 800,000 clones, 70% to 90% found once. CDR1 is SGDLS and CDR2 is YYNGEE in the germline V gene. Trimming at V came to 0 bases and at J to 6 bases, leaving 13 bases not matched to a gene. The CDR3 covers 18 residues. A further study also used this sample, focusing on human thymus T cells.

The clonotype comes from a girl under three years old with a congenital heart defect. The rearrangement links TRBV9 to TRBJ2-1; 9 bases match TRBD2. The sequenced material came from thymocytes. Here the CDR3 DNA reads TGTGCCAGCAGCGTAGGAGGGCGGGGGGGAATCGATAGCAATGAGCAGTTCTTC. The encoded protein is CASSVGGRGGIDSNEQFF. Full variable domain (remainder filled in from reference TRBV9 and TRBJ2-1): DSGVTQTPKHLITATGQRVTLRCSPRSGDLSVYWYQQSLDQGLQFLIQYYNGEERAKGNILERFSAQQFPDLHSELNLSSLELGDSALYFCASSVGGRGGIDSNEQFFGPGTRLTVL.